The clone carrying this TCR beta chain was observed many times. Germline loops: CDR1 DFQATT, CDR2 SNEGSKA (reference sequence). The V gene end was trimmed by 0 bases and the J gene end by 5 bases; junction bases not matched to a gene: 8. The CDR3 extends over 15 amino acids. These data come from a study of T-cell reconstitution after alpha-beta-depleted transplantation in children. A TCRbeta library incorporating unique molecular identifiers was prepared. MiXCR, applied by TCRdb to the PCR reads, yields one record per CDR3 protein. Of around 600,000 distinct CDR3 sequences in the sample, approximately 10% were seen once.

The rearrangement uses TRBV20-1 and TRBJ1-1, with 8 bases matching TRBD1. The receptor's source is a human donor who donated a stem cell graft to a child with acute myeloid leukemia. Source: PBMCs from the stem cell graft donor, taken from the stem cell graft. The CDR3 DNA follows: TGCAGTGCTAGAGACGGGGGACAGGTGCAAACTGAAGCTTTCTTT. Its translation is CSARDGGQVQTEAFF.